This T cell receptor (beta chain) was sequenced in a study of T cell responses to AZD1222 COVID-19 vaccine. Notes on the study in general: Repertoire sampling was restricted to post-peak T cell response timepoints. AZD1222 recipients seropositive at baseline numbered only five to seven. Targeting of unmutated variant regions was reportedly seen in nearly half of spike-specific TCRs.

As concerns this clone: No antigen is known for it.

TCRdb's table, derived via immunoSEQ multiplex PCR, lists solely in-frame clones and lacks some. This table has fewer than 120,000 clones, around 80% appearing once. Germline-derived CDR1 and CDR2 are SNHLY and FYNNEI. The CDR3 consists of 13 residues. V lost 6 bases, J lost 4 bases, and 5 bases stayed unmatched. This chain joins TRBV2 and TRBJ1-2, with 7 bases aligning to TRBD1. The clonotype originates from an adult in good health. Sequenced material: peripheral blood, taken on day 0 of AZD1222 vaccination. CDR3 coding DNA: TGTGCCAGCAGAGGGACAGTGGGCTATGGCTACACCTTC. Residues: CASRGTVGYGYTF.